This is a list of T cell receptor beta chains from one sample in a study of control samples from healthy donors and cancer patients. Profiling relied on immunoSEQ multiplex PCR, and the TCRdb table lists in-frame clones only, not all of them. The sample lists under 300,000 clones, roughly four fifths occurring once. What was sequenced was PBMCs. The receptor set was obtained from a woman aged 55-70 years with lung cancer. The CDR3 runs from the conserved cysteine through the conserved F or W. The listing skips clone size in some rows; elsewhere it reads once, few, many or a size class.

clone_size j_call v_call cdr3_aa
- TRBJ1-1 TRBV19 CASTPGGDTEAFF
- TRBJ1-1 TRBV6-5 CASKRGNTEAFF
- TRBJ2-3 TRBV9 CASSFSSSGDTQYF
- TRBJ1-1 TRBV2 CASIRTVNTEAFF
- TRBJ2-3 TRBV7-9 CASSGTVSLPPDTQYF
- TRBJ2-1 TRBV6-2/TRBV6-3 CASSRLAGGYNEQFF
few TRBJ2-2 TRBV18 CANRAEANTGELFF
- TRBJ2-7 TRBV25-1 CASSGSGRVGEQYF
- TRBJ2-1 TRBV20-1 CSARDPAARFF
- TRBJ1-5 TRBV3-1/TRBV3-2 CASSKMGEPQHF
few TRBJ1-2 TRBV10-3 CATGTAADYGYTF
- TRBJ1-2 TRBV13 CASSQGPKNYGYTF
- TRBJ2-7 TRBV2 CASIFGGISYEQYF
- TRBJ1-4 TRBV7-9 CASSLGADNYEKLFF
- TRBJ2-7 TRBV9 CASSPGTSGGALGEQYF
- TRBJ2-1 TRBV5-6 CASSSDGASSYNEQFF
- TRBJ2-7 TRBV7-8 CASSLDREGEQYF
- TRBJ1-2 TRBV6-5 CASSSQRVGYTF
once TRBJ1-1 TRBV20-1 CSAGMNTEAFF
- TRBJ2-2 TRBV18 CASSPRTDTGELFF
- TRBJ2-5 TRBV12-3/TRBV12-4 CASSKTRETQYF
- TRBJ1-3 TRBV4-2 CASSQDESQGYTIYF
- TRBJ2-7 TRBV28 CASSFQGEGYEQYF
- TRBJ2-2 TRBV4-1 CASSQNRVNIPLTNTGELFF
- TRBJ1-2 TRBV19 CASSIAFLMGYTF
- TRBJ2-3 TRBV5-1 CASSVDLPEDTQYF
- TRBJ2-7 TRBV18 CASSLAGTSYEQYF
- TRBJ2-2 TRBV10-1 CASSARDRTTGELFF
- TRBJ2-1 TRBV2 CASSGDSYNEQFF
- TRBJ1-3 TRBV10-3 CAMAREVAGNTIYF
- TRBJ1-6 TRBV18 CASSETGSRSPLHF
- TRBJ2-3 TRBV5-1 CASTRTVTDTQYF
- TRBJ2-7 TRBV5-4 CASRWDRGSSYEQYF
- TRBJ2-7 TRBV27 CASSLGDYEQYF
- TRBJ2-3 TRBV7-9 CASSLSPQHPHWYF
- TRBJ2-2 TRBV10-1 CASSESTVTGELFF
once TRBJ2-7 TRBV13 CASSPPGLAGYEQYF
- TRBJ2-6 TRBV19 CASSIGTGYSGANVLTF
- TRBJ2-3 TRBV6-5 CASRLGAGGTDTQYF
- TRBJ1-1 TRBV9 CASSVVGIHTEAFF
- TRBJ2-7 TRBV5-1 CPTSLVKLAGGLGEQYF
- TRBJ2-6 TRBV5-1 CASSPGQGGSGANVLTF
- TRBJ2-1 TRBV10-3 CAISEVSIKPHEQFF